This T cell receptor (beta chain) was found in a study of cytomegalovirus exposure and HLA in healthy donors. Use of 60 Vbeta and 13 Jbeta primers characterized the PCR. Only in-frame clones appear in the TCRdb table, and some are missing; sequencing was by immunoSEQ multiplex PCR. Seen here are roughly 180,000 clones, around 74% observed once, and the top ten hold approximately 2.4%. Trimming removed 0 bases at V and 5 bases at J, with 8 bases between. Germline CDR1 LGHNA, CDR2 YSLEER. This CDR3 spans 14 amino acids. Specimen: PBMCs. The chain recombines TRBV4-3 with TRBJ1-5; D is uncertain. This receptor was obtained from a female donor in good health and CMV-seronegative. CDR3 coding DNA: TGCGCCAGCAGCCAAGACCTACTGTATCAGCCCCAGCATTTT. Protein: CASSQDLLYQPQHF.